These T cell receptor beta chains were read from a single sample in a study of shared T cell receptors in the human thymus. The table came from immunoSEQ multiplex PCR; TCRdb's copy has only in-frame clones and leaves some out. The data show 640,000 or so clones, over 75% seen once. These data were also filed under a second study, of human thymus T cells.

Sample: thymocytes. All receptors come from a boy in the first two years of life with a congenital heart defect. The CDR3 runs from the conserved cysteine through the conserved F or W. D genes are given only for firm matches. Size is omitted from some rows. Given values are once, few, many or a class for expanded clones.

clone_size	d_call	v_call	j_call	cdr3_aa	cdr3_nt
.	TRBD1	TRBV6-1	TRBJ1-6	CASSEEGAGYNSPLHF	TGTGCCAGCAGTGAAGAGGGGGCCGGGTATAATTCACCCCTCCACTTT
once	TRBD2	TRBV4-3	TRBJ2-1	CASSQSGTSGSSYNEQFF	TGCGCCAGCAGCCAATCGGGGACTAGCGGGAGTAGTTACAATGAGCAGTTCTTC
.	.	TRBV28	TRBJ1-2	CASSIFPGENNYGYTF	TGTGCCAGCAGTATCTTTCCGGGAGAGAATAACTATGGCTACACCTTC
.	.	TRBV11-2	TRBJ2-1	CASSLARGPLLSSEQFF	TGTGCCAGCAGCCTCGCTAGAGGCCCCCTTCTAAGTAGTGAGCAGTTCTTC
once	.	TRBV14	TRBJ1-1	CASSQDRSGIGAFF	TGTGCCAGCAGCCAAGATCGATCGGGTATTGGAGCTTTCTTT
.	.	TRBV7-9	TRBJ2-1	CASSSEETIIDEQFF	TGTGCCAGCAGCAGCGAAGAGACTATTATCGATGAGCAGTTCTTC
.	.	TRBV9	TRBJ1-5	CASSVGNSNQPQHF	TGTGCCAGCAGCGTTGGCAATAGCAATCAGCCCCAGCATTTT
.	.	TRBV4-3	TRBJ1-3	CASSQSGSGNTIYF	TGCGCCAGCAGCCAATCAGGGTCGGGAAACACCATATATTTT
.	TRBD2	TRBV27	TRBJ2-7	CASSPSGRNEQYF	TGTGCCAGCAGCCCTAGCGGTAGGAACGAGCAGTACTTC
.	TRBD2	TRBV7-6	TRBJ2-1	CASSAGLASYNEQFF	TGTGCCAGCAGCGCGGGACTAGCCTCCTACAATGAGCAGTTCTTC
.	.	TRBV4-1	TRBJ2-7	CASSQDPPGVEKVYEQYF	TGCGCCAGCAGCCAAGACCCCCCTGGAGTTGAGAAGGTTTACGAGCAGTACTTC
.	.	TRBV30	TRBJ1-2	CAWSVRGGYYGYTF	TGTGCCTGGAGTGTACGCGGGGGCTACTATGGCTACACCTTC
.	TRBD2	TRBV5-4	TRBJ2-1	CASSLGLAGGDEQFF	TGTGCCAGCAGCTTAGGACTAGCGGGAGGGGATGAGCAGTTCTTC
few	TRBD1	TRBV19	TRBJ2-1	CASTPLGQGIKVFF	TGTGCCAGTACCCCCCTGGGACAGGGGATTAAAGTGTTCTTC
.	TRBD2	TRBV11-2	TRBJ2-3	CASSLDPTSGKIDTQYF	TGTGCCAGCAGCTTAGACCCGACTAGCGGGAAGATTGATACGCAGTATTTT
.	TRBD1	TRBV28	TRBJ2-5	CASGLDRVFETQYF	TGTGCCAGCGGATTAGACAGGGTTTTCGAGACCCAGTACTTC
once	.	TRBV5-1	TRBJ2-7	CASSLKEGGSSYEQYF	TGCGCCAGCAGCTTAAAAGAGGGAGGCAGCTCCTACGAGCAGTACTTC
.	TRBD1	TRBV10-1	TRBJ2-3	CASSGVGIGGPGNTQYF	TGCGCCAGCAGCGGAGTGGGGATAGGGGGCCCCGGGAATACGCAGTATTTT
.	.	TRBV4-1	TRBJ2-1	CASSQSVAGLPSSYNEQFF	TGCGCCAGCAGCCAAAGCGTGGCGGGATTACCGAGCTCCTACAATGAGCAGTTCTTC
.	.	TRBV9	TRBJ1-3	CASSLRGSGGNTIYF	TGTGCCAGCAGCCTTCGGGGGAGCGGTGGAAACACCATATATTTT
.	.	TRBV6-5	TRBJ1-5	CASSEQGDQPQHF	TGTGCCAGCAGTGAACAGGGCGATCAGCCCCAGCATTTT
.	TRBD1	TRBV29-1	TRBJ1-1	CSVYRGPGEAFF	TGCAGCGTATACAGGGGGCCCGGTGAAGCTTTCTTT
.	TRBD2	TRBV5-1	TRBJ2-7	CASSPGSGRPYEQYF	TGCGCCAGCAGCCCGGGCAGCGGGAGACCCTACGAGCAGTACTTC
once	TRBD2	TRBV2	TRBJ2-7	CASSEAILAGGMRGHYEQYF	TGTGCCAGCAGTGAAGCGATACTAGCGGGGGGTATGCGGGGCCACTACGAGCAGTACTTC
once	.	TRBV4-1	TRBJ2-7	CASSQDRHRSTYEQYF	TGCGCCAGCAGCCAAGATAGGCACAGAAGCACCTACGAGCAGTACTTC
.	.	TRBV25-1	TRBJ2-1	CASSGRSNEQFF	TGTGCCAGCAGTGGGAGAAGCAATGAGCAGTTCTTC
.	TRBD1	TRBV30	TRBJ2-2	CAWSECWQGGLDTGELFF	TGTGCCTGGTCCGAGTGCTGGCAAGGGGGCTTAGACACCGGGGAGCTGTTTTTT
.	.	TRBV11-1	TRBJ2-1	CASSSQRISYNEQFF	TGTGCCAGCAGCTCTCAGCGGATCTCCTACAATGAGCAGTTCTTC
few	.	TRBV28	TRBJ1-1	CASNGGRNTEAFF	TGTGCCAGCAATGGAGGCCGGAACACTGAAGCTTTCTTT
.	.	TRBV27	TRBJ2-7	CASSGGTLSSYEQYF	TGTGCCAGCAGTGGAGGGACCTTAAGCTCCTACGAGCAGTACTTC
.	.	TRBV13	TRBJ2-1	CASSSGLYNEQFF	TGTGCCAGCAGCTCCGGACTATACAATGAGCAGTTCTTC
.	.	TRBV5-1	TRBJ2-3	CASSWEFVSTDTQYF	TGCGCCAGCAGCTGGGAGTTCGTAAGCACAGATACGCAGTATTTT
.	.	TRBV4-2	TRBJ2-1	CASSQHPTSQVYNEQFF	TGTGCCAGCAGCCAGCACCCTACTAGCCAGGTCTACAATGAGCAGTTCTTC
.	TRBD2	TRBV5-1	TRBJ2-3	CASRVLAGTDTQYF	TGCGCCAGCCGGGTATTAGCGGGGACAGATACGCAGTATTTT
.	TRBD2	TRBV4-3	TRBJ2-4	CASSQEVAGGDIQYF	TGCGCCAGCAGCCAAGAGGTAGCGGGAGGGGACATTCAGTACTTC
.	.	TRBV5-5	TRBJ2-7	CASSSSGLIEQYF	TGTGCCAGCAGCTCATCAGGGCTGATCGAGCAGTACTTC
.	TRBD1	TRBV4-3	TRBJ2-7	CASSQGDRGYEQYF	TGCGCCAGCAGCCAAGGGGACAGGGGGTACGAGCAGTACTTC
.	TRBD1	TRBV28	TRBJ2-7	CASSLRQGAFPSYEQYF	TGTGCCAGCAGTTTGAGACAGGGGGCCTTCCCCTCCTACGAGCAGTACTTC
.	.	TRBV29-1	TRBJ1-1	CSVGTPRGAFF	TGCAGCGTGGGGACTCCCCGGGGGGCTTTCTTT
.	TRBD1	TRBV27	TRBJ1-1	CASSFGQGALNTEAFF	TGTGCCAGCAGTTTTGGGCAGGGGGCCCTTAACACTGAAGCTTTCTTT
.	.	TRBV5-1	TRBJ2-1	CASSFGLPYNEQFF	TGCGCCAGCAGCTTCGGACTACCTTACAATGAGCAGTTCTTC
.	.	TRBV7-9	TRBJ1-2	CASSLVAGDYGYTF	TGTGCCAGCAGCTTAGTGGCAGGGGACTATGGCTACACCTTC
.	TRBD1	TRBV30	TRBJ2-1	CASRTPGGDEQFF	TGTGCCAGCAGAACCCCAGGGGGCGATGAGCAGTTCTTC
.	TRBD1	TRBV11-1	TRBJ2-7	CASSLDQGQGIGEQYF	TGTGCCAGCAGCTTGGATCAGGGACAGGGAATTGGCGAGCAGTACTTC
.	.	TRBV18	TRBJ1-5	CASSGGANQPQHF	TGTGCCAGCTCCGGGGGGGCGAATCAGCCCCAGCATTTT
.	TRBD1	TRBV5-1	TRBJ1-1	CASTPGNRGNRGTEAFF	TGCGCCAGCACCCCTGGGAACAGGGGCAATAGGGGCACTGAAGCTTTCTTT